A selection of T cell receptor beta chains follows, all from one sample in a study of OX40 agonist ivuxolimab in advanced cancers. Measured with immunoSEQ multiplex PCR; TCRdb has only the in-frame clones, and not every one. The sample records tens of thousands of clones, around 89% being singletons. The specimen was CD4+ or CD8+ T cells sorted from blood, collected in a trial of the OX40 agonist ivuxolimab. These TCRs come from an adult with an advanced solid tumor such as melanoma, head and neck, liver or kidney cancer. The CDR3 runs from the conserved cysteine through the conserved F or W. A D gene is named only where the DNA matches it firmly. Rows may omit the clone size; those that give it use once, few, many or a size class.

.,TRBJ2-7,TRBV6-4,TRBD2,TGTGCCAGCAGTCGACTAGCGGGAGAAACTCGCGAGCAGTACTTC,CASSRLAGETREQYF
.,TRBJ1-5,TRBV5-8,.,TGTGCCAGCTGGAATCAGCCCCAGCATTTT,CASWNQPQHF
few,TRBJ1-5,TRBV27,.,TGTGCCAGCAGCTGGACGGCCTATAGCAATCAGCCCCAGCATTTT,CASSWTAYSNQPQHF
.,TRBJ2-1,TRBV7-9,.,TGTGCCAGCAGCTCCCGATCAAATGAGCAGTTCTTC,CASSSRSNEQFF
.,TRBJ2-7,TRBV7-6,.,TGTGCCAGCAGCTTAAAGGGGTATAGGAAGGGGCCCTACGAGCAGTACTTC,CASSLKGYRKGPYEQYF
.,TRBJ1-5,TRBV28,TRBD1,TGTGCCAGCAGACAACAGGGGACAATCGAACCCCAGCATTTT,CASRQQGTIEPQHF
.,TRBJ2-6,TRBV27,.,TGTGCCAGCAGTTTATCTGGGGCCAACGTCCTGACTTTC,CASSLSGANVLTF
once,TRBJ2-7,TRBV19,.,TGTGCCAGTAGTATAGTCGGCAACTCATACGAGCAGTACTTC,CASSIVGNSYEQYF
few,TRBJ2-2,TRBV2,.,TGTGCCAGCAGTGAAGCCGGGGCGTGGACCGGGGAGCTGTTTTTT,CASSEAGAWTGELFF
.,TRBJ2-2,TRBV27,.,TGTGCCAGCTATTCTTGGGTTGGGGAGCTGTTTTTT,CASYSWVGELFF
.,TRBJ1-5,TRBV7-9,.,TGTGCCAGCAGCGCCACGGGCAGGGAAGATCAGCCCCAGCATTTT,CASSATGREDQPQHF
.,TRBJ1-6,TRBV7-9,.,TGTGCCAGCAGCCTTCCCCCCACGGGATCACCCCTCCACTTT,CASSLPPTGSPLHF
.,TRBJ1-1,TRBV5-1,.,TGCGCCAGCAGCTTGACAGGGTTTACTGAAGCTTTCTTT,CASSLTGFTEAFF
.,TRBJ2-3,TRBV6-5,.,TGTGCCAGCCAAGCGCAATCGGCCGCACCGGATACGCAGTATTTT,CASQAQSAAPDTQYF
.,TRBJ2-5,TRBV6-1,.,TGTGCCAGCATTGAAGGGGTAGTCGAGACCCAGTACTTC,CASIEGVVETQYF
few,TRBJ1-6,TRBV5-1,TRBD1,TGCGCCAGCAGACCGACAGGGGGAGACAATTCACCCCTCCACTTT,CASRPTGGDNSPLHF
.,TRBJ2-3,TRBV30,TRBD1,TGTGCCTGGGGACAGGGAAGCCCAGATACGCAGTATTTT,CAWGQGSPDTQYF
.,TRBJ2-7,TRBV15,.,TGTGCCACCAGTATGGTGGGGGGACGGTACGAGCAGTACTTC,CATSMVGGRYEQYF
.,TRBJ1-3,TRBV15,.,TGTGCCACCAGCAGAGAAGTATCCTTGGGAAACTCTGGAAACACCATATATTTT,CATSREVSLGNSGNTIYF
.,TRBJ2-2,TRBV4-1,.,TGCGCCAGCAACTCTGCGTTAGGTTACACCGGGGAGCTGTTTTTT,CASNSALGYTGELFF
.,TRBJ1-1,TRBV19,TRBD1,TGTGCCAGTAGTCCTCCACAGGGGGCGAACACTGAAGCTTTCTTT,CASSPPQGANTEAFF